This record covers a single TCR beta chain. Its antigen remains unidentified. This clone may be a read error of a much larger clone one base away. Library preparation employed PCR. Sequenced on an Illumina HiSeq 2000. TCRdb handled the public reads itself, with Q25 trimming in fastp and clone calling in MiXCR, and kept productive beta chains. Rows with a matching CDR3 protein are joined into one entry that keeps the most common DNA and genes. The sample table records some 20,000 distinct CDR3 sequences; more than 40% of these occur just once. Of the sample, 10% to 13% falls within the top ten clones. The data originate from a study of tumor-infiltrating lymphocytes in oesophageal squamous cell carcinoma (TCRdb year 2016). The CDR3, from cysteine to phenylalanine, totals 13 residues. The retained sequence is limited to the CDR3, 39 bases, with the frame set at the first base. CDR1 and CDR2 are read off the germline V gene as MDHEN and SYDVKM.

This chain is built from TRBV28 and TRBJ1-5; a weak D assignment points to TRBD1 (6 bases agree). The J call may be mistaken, given a closer DNA end match to TRBJ2-3. The sample comprised normal esophageal tissue next to the tumor. This TCR came from a male donor with esophageal squamous cell carcinoma. In nucleotides, the sequence is TGTGCCAGCAAACAGGGCGGCAATCAGCCCCAGTATTTT. Its protein is CASKQGGNQPQYF.